Sequencing of this TCR beta chain was carried out in a study of cytomegalovirus exposure and HLA in healthy donors (dated by TCRdb to about 2017). With respect to the entire study: An earlier analysis of some 600 of the donors reported about 260 Gb of sequence data and 90 million to 120 million unique TCR beta sequences obtained from approximately 180 million T cells. Among several hundred genotyped donors of the cohort, an average of about 220,000 unique TCR beta nucleotide sequences was sequenced per donor, of which approximately 19% were non-productive. The study profiled the T cell repertoires of 666 subjects by immunosequencing and related them to cytomegalovirus serostatus. Genome-wide SNP genotypes for about three fifths of the 666 donors were used in a later genetic analysis, which treated that subset as a discovery cohort. An earlier analysis of about 620 of the donors applied high-throughput TCR beta sequencing to assess whether each TCR beta V gene segment acted as functional or pseudogenic. In addition to the first cohort of 500 to 850 subjects, a separate validation cohort of approximately 120 different subjects was used. The study was designed to test whether signatures of past pathogen exposure could be identified by cataloging public T cell receptors. A later analysis re-analyzed previously published TCR beta repertoires from approximately 700 donors and added high-resolution HLA genotyping to study TCR occurrence patterns. The genetic ancestry cluster associated with self-reported Caucasian donors included 70% to 85% of the roughly 360 genotyped donors. In the later analysis, no new phenotypic data were used to find candidate immune exposures; instead, reliance was placed on TCR beta sequences and their occurrence across donors. An early release that covered some 640 HLA-typed donors contained 250 to 350 gigabases of sequencing data and tens of millions of unique TCR sequences. A handful of DR-DQ haplotypes were handled as single units for association and clustering because linkage in the cohort was strong. Donor age, sex, ethnicity and CMV serostatus were compiled alongside the repertoire data. Both class I and class II loci were covered by HLA typing, at four-digit resolution. All discovery cohort repertoires had been generated using a single sequencing platform. The number of typed donors differed by locus: roughly 629-640 for A, B, C, DRB1 and DQB1; 522 for DQA1; 606 for DPA1; and around 470 for DPB1. The study combined high-throughput TCR immunosequencing, statistical association of individual TCRs with disease status, and machine learning to predict cytomegalovirus infection status. Findings and caveats that apply to the study as a whole: While some public TCRs were present in many individuals, most TCR sequences turned up only very rarely across donors. Most CMV-associated TCR beta chains appeared to be HLA-restricted in a later analysis, and the HLA associations seemed to be driven largely by CMV exposure. A cluster of highly shared sequence variants was judged likely to be a technical artifact of the sequencing pipeline. According to a later analysis, parvovirus B19, influenza, CMV and Epstein-Barr virus appeared linked to several top co-occurrence clusters. The presence/absence analyses assumed that sequencing depth was roughly uniform across donors, and that assumption may not be true. At a false discovery rate of 0.05, a later analysis linked some 17,000 TCR beta sequences to specific HLA alleles. CMV serostatus was the only immune exposure information available for the cohort. The 87-base-pair reads could not distinguish some IMGT-functional V segments, including TRBV6-2 and TRBV6-3, so those segments were excluded. Because some donors lacked HLA typing at each locus, the association tests relied only on the typed subset. Because counts were too low, seventeen rarely observed V segments, including chromosome 9 orphons, were excluded from the earlier analysis of some 540 of the donors. The study gave a list of some 150 TCR beta chains associated with cytomegalovirus. A further reported finding was that TCR beta sequences accurately predicted the HLA-A and HLA-B alleles for most subjects in the first cohort. Strong co-occurrence of HLA alleles, especially DR and DQ, made assigning TCR associations to individual alleles difficult. It was suggested by the authors that the approach could potentially be generalized to other disease states and immunological phenotypes. According to a later analysis, TCR association rates differed among HLA loci, with DRB1 alleles showing the most associated TCRs and HLA-C alleles showing the fewest. V-gene and J-gene trimming of TCR beta chains was associated with a missense DCLRE1C variant in a later genetic analysis, and the association was replicated in an independent cohort. Cytomegalovirus status was reported to be diagnosed by the classifier with high specificity and sensitivity in both the original and validation cohorts. In vitro tests confirmed that a few of the cytomegalovirus-associated TCR beta chains recognize cytomegalovirus antigens. Linkage disequilibrium might explain the correlated functional status among segregating V segments, but an unknown experimental factor could not be excluded. In a later analysis, HLA-associated TCR beta chains were found to be more clonally expanded and to have lower generation probabilities than equally common non-associated chains. According to a later genetic analysis, donors in an Asian-associated ancestry cluster had fewer N-insertions in productive TCRs than the approximately 670-donor mean. In an earlier analysis of more than 500 of the donors, most TCR beta V segments appeared in productive rearrangements about 87% or about 30% of the time, broadly matching IMGT annotations. This cohort had only TCR beta chains sequenced, and the lack of alpha or paired-chain data limited which features could be detected.

The cohort consisted of 666 healthy bone marrow donors. At the time of sampling, every cohort member was nominally healthy, though immune exposures that went unrecorded were likely present. The donor tested CMV seropositive and was one of the 289 seropositive cohort members. A peripheral blood sample was collected from each donor, and TCR beta sequencing was performed on peripheral blood mononuclear cells. The Qiagen DNeasy Blood Extraction Kit was used to extract genomic DNA from the blood cell samples. CDR1 and CDR2 are read off the germline V gene as SNHLY and FYNNEI. Deletion took 7 bases off V and 9 bases off J, with a span of 22 bases between the germline ends. The CDR3, cysteine through phenylalanine, is 14 amino acids long. The CDR3 DNA has 42 bases and is translated from base 1. Libraries were prepared through the immunoSEQ multiplex PCR assay. A mixture of 60 forward primers for TCR Vbeta segments and 13 reverse primers for TCR Jbeta segments was used in the multiplex PCR. A multiplex PCR assay on genomic DNA amplified the CDR3 region of rearranged TCR beta genes. On the Illumina HiSeq System, the amplified TCR beta libraries were sequenced as 87-base-pair reads. The study's processing was this. Across the 670 or so repertoires, a later analysis counted approximately 83 million unique TCR beta chains, 8.5 million to 12 million of which were shared by at least two donors. Raw reads were error-corrected and collapsed into unique sequences by a nearest-neighbor algorithm in which closely related sequences were merged to remove PCR and sequencing errors. Alignment of CDR3 sequences to IMGT reference sequences was used to assign V, D and J gene segments. For a sequence to be retained, at least a six-nucleotide match to both a V gene segment and a J gene segment was required. Rearrangements were classified as productive when the CDR3 lacked stop codons and remained in frame with V and J, and all other rearrangements were classified as non-productive. CDR3 was defined according to IMGT convention as the region running from the second conserved V-encoded cysteine to the conserved J-encoded phenylalanine. Sequences without an unambiguous match to a single V gene segment were excluded from the earlier analysis of 587 of the donors. In an earlier analysis of a few hundred of the donors, V segments were called functional above 56.7% productive rearrangements and were called segregating when the between-donor standard deviation exceeded 5%. A statistical classification framework was built for diagnosing cytomegalovirus status from the catalog of TCR beta chain sequences. V and J gene assignment, in a later analysis, came from comparing TCR nucleotide sequences with IMGT/GENE-DB human TR gene sequences. The TCRdist pipeline was used in a later analysis to assign CDR3 sequences and most-parsimonious VDJ recombination scenarios. In a later analysis, each TCR beta chain was defined by its CDR3 amino acid sequence together with its V-gene family, and reads without a unique V-gene family were excluded. A later analysis removed roughly 590 highly shared, low-generation-probability nucleotide sequences to deal with suspected cross-contamination and a sequencing artifact. A later analysis calculated a clonal expansion index for each public chain from normalized within-repertoire ranks of inferred template counts. Generation probabilities in a later analysis came from a VDJ recombination model fitted to out-of-frame rearrangements, and those results were checked against IGoR. A later analysis scored TCR-TCR, TCR-HLA and TCR-CMV co-occurrence with hypergeometric tests, applying a repertoire-size bias correction to TCR pairs. To estimate false discovery rates, a later analysis permuted the HLA or CMV assignments 20 times. In a later analysis, co-occurring TCRs were grouped using DBSCAN, and TCRdist sequence similarity was added for clustering within HLA-allele-positive subsets. Repertoires with fewer than 30,000 or more than 120,000 public chains were left out of co-occurrence clustering, as were about 5 repertoires with anomalous nucleotide sharing. As stored in TCRdb, this immuneACCESS dataset retains in-frame rearrangements with V and J assigned. A fraction of the clones does not appear; measured against another copy, unresolved V genes explain less than half of the discrepancy, and the remainder lacks a known reason. For V, J and clone size, that table is used; D and trimming come from the DNA. The sample data list around 130,000 clones, and about 9.4% of these were observed just once. The biggest ten clones account for approximately 6.6% of the sample.

A remark on this clone: Its antigen is currently not known. No base quality values were provided; no much bigger clone lies one nucleotide off.

The receptor chain draws on TRBV2 and TRBJ2-7, with no D gene named confidently. The TCR originated in a woman aged 40 to 50 in good health and CMV-seropositive. Material: PBMCs. The bases read TGTGCCAGCATGTTAAAGTGGGCCCTCCACGCGCAGTACTTC. It encodes CASMLKWALHAQYF.